This TCR beta chain stems from a study of CD8 T cells in ankylosing spondylitis. MiXCR was run by TCRdb on the 5' RACE reads, yielding one entry per CDR3 protein. The sample carries 650,000 to 800,000 distinct CDR3 sequences, 15% to 20% recorded once. Study findings and constraints: Disease-linked clones reportedly showed significant enrichment in matched ankylosing spondylitis synovial fluid. A TCR beta motif made of fewer than ten highly homologous variants seemed typical of ankylosing spondylitis blood.

The CDR3 sequence is 15 residues long. CDR1 SGHVS and CDR2 FQNEAQ come from the germline V gene. V was pared by 2 bases and J by 0 bases, with 11 bases between. There are a few counts of this clonotype. The antigen remains unidentified. The chain recombines TRBV7-8 with TRBJ2-7, with no clear D. The clonotype was recovered from a male donor with ankylosing spondylitis. Sequenced material: blood, either unsorted or a sorted T cell fraction (not recorded which). This CDR3 is CASSLRAADSYEQYF. The DNA of the CDR3 is TGTGCCAGCAGCTTAAGAGCAGCAGACTCCTACGAGCAGTACTTC.